The rows below give T cell receptor beta chains drawn from one sample of a study of T cell responses to AZD1222 COVID-19 vaccine. Only in-frame clones appear in the TCRdb table, and some are missing; sequencing was by immunoSEQ multiplex PCR. The sample includes about 110,000 clones, 70% to 90% of them seen just once. Sequencing used peripheral blood, obtained 28 days after the second AZD1222 dose. These receptor sequences come from an adult who received the AZD1222 COVID-19 vaccine. Both conserved end residues are part of each CDR3. Fields, in order: clone size, CDR3 length, J gene, D gene, V gene, CDR3 protein, CDR3 DNA. D genes are given only for firm matches. The size entry is marked missing in some rows and otherwise reads once, few, many or a size class.

NA | 14 | TRBJ1-6 | NA | TRBV18 | CASSPPSYNSPLHF | TGTGCCAGCTCACCACCCTCCTATAATTCACCCCTCCACTTT
NA | 18 | TRBJ2-7 | NA | TRBV28 | CASSPIGGTSPLGYEQYF | TGTGCCAGCAGTCCTATAGGGGGGACAAGCCCCCTTGGCTACGAGCAGTACTTC
NA | 10 | TRBJ1-2 | NA | TRBV28 | CASSSYGYTF | TGTGCCAGCAGTTCCTATGGCTACACCTTC
NA | 12 | TRBJ2-5 | NA | TRBV3-1/TRBV3-2 | CASSQDQETQYF | TGTGCCAGCAGCCAAGACCAAGAGACCCAGTACTTC
NA | 13 | TRBJ2-7 | NA | TRBV18 | CASSRGGTYEQYF | TGTGCCAGCTCTAGGGGTGGGACCTACGAGCAGTACTTC
NA | 14 | TRBJ1-1 | TRBD1 | TRBV18 | CASSPNRGGTEAFF | TGTGCCAGCTCGCCGAACAGGGGGGGGACTGAAGCTTTCTTT
NA | 16 | TRBJ1-3 | NA | TRBV3-1/TRBV3-2 | CASSQQGTLSGNTIYF | TGTGCCAGCAGCCAACAGGGAACTCTCTCTGGAAACACCATATATTTT
NA | 13 | TRBJ1-1 | NA | TRBV11-2 | CASSRGLNTEAFF | TGTGCCAGCAGCAGGGGGTTGAACACTGAAGCTTTCTTT
NA | 11 | TRBJ2-7 | TRBD1 | TRBV11-2 | CASSNPGQGYF | TGTGCCAGCAGCAATCCGGGACAGGGGTACTTC
NA | 15 | TRBJ1-4 | NA | TRBV2 | CASRPGPATNEKLFF | TGTGCCAGCAGACCTGGACCAGCAACTAATGAAAAACTGTTTTTT
NA | 16 | TRBJ2-5 | NA | TRBV18 | CASSSTGGEVRETQYF | TGTGCCAGCTCATCTACGGGGGGCGAAGTCCGGGAGACCCAGTACTTC
NA | 14 | TRBJ2-5 | NA | TRBV5-4 | CASSSPGGIETQYF | TGTGCCAGCAGCTCCCCGGGGGGCATCGAGACCCAGTACTTC
NA | 11 | TRBJ1-2 | TRBD1 | TRBV20-1 | CSAGTDYGYTF | TGCAGTGCTGGGACAGACTATGGCTACACCTTC
NA | 15 | TRBJ1-2 | NA | TRBV19 | CASSPWGRGNYGYTF | TGTGCCAGTTCCCCGTGGGGCAGGGGAAACTATGGCTACACCTTC
NA | 9 | TRBJ1-5 | NA | TRBV10-2 | CASNQPQHF | TGCGCCAGCAATCAGCCCCAGCATTTT
NA | 13 | TRBJ2-3 | NA | TRBV29-1 | CSVGRGSPDTQYF | TGCAGCGTGGGGCGGGGTAGCCCGGATACGCAGTATTTT
NA | 14 | TRBJ1-1 | NA | TRBV4-3 | CASSLEGGGGEAFF | TGCGCCAGCAGCCTGGAAGGGGGAGGTGGTGAAGCTTTCTTT
NA | 16 | TRBJ2-2 | NA | TRBV6-5 | CASSLSPSLNTGELFF | TGTGCCAGCAGTTTGTCCCCGTCATTAAACACCGGGGAGCTGTTTTTT
NA | 13 | TRBJ2-7 | NA | TRBV7-9 | CAGGGTVSYEQYF | TGTGCCGGGGGAGGGACAGTCTCCTACGAGCAGTACTTC
once | 16 | TRBJ2-7 | TRBD2 | TRBV7-2 | CASSPLGRTSGYEQYF | TGTGCCAGCAGCCCCCTGGGTCGGACTAGCGGTTACGAGCAGTACTTC
NA | 13 | TRBJ1-1 | NA | TRBV24-1 | CATSGEGGTEAFF | TGTGCCACCTCCGGGGAGGGGGGCACTGAAGCTTTCTTT
NA | 12 | TRBJ2-3 | NA | TRBV7-9 | CASSERLDTQYF | TGTGCCAGCAGCGAGAGGCTTGATACGCAGTATTTT
NA | 17 | TRBJ2-7 | TRBD2 | TRBV7-8 | CASSSGGLAGVSYEQYF | TGTGCCAGCAGCTCCGGCGGGCTAGCGGGGGTCTCCTACGAGCAGTACTTC
NA | 15 | TRBJ1-2 | NA | TRBV5-4 | CASSLRQAGNYGYTF | TGTGCCAGCAGCTTGAGACAGGCCGGCAACTATGGCTACACCTTC
NA | 12 | TRBJ2-7 | NA | TRBV3-1/TRBV3-2 | CASSQETYEQYF | TGTGCCAGCAGCCAAGAAACTTACGAGCAGTACTTC
NA | 17 | TRBJ2-2 | NA | TRBV10-3 | CAISGPVNGVDTGELFF | TGTGCCATCAGTGGCCCCGTGAACGGGGTGGACACCGGGGAGCTGTTTTTT
NA | 13 | TRBJ2-1 | NA | TRBV7-9 | CASSSERSKEQFF | TGTGCCAGCAGCTCAGAGCGAAGTAAAGAGCAGTTCTTC
NA | 14 | TRBJ2-5 | TRBD1 | TRBV19 | CASSPGQDPETQYF | TGTGCCAGTAGTCCGGGACAGGATCCGGAGACCCAGTACTTC